The 21 T cell receptor beta chains below come from one sample, sequenced in a study of molecular identifiers for immune sequencing clone quantification. TCRdb reprocessed the PCR reads via MiXCR and lists one record per CDR3 protein. This table holds approximately 670,000 distinct CDR3 sequences, less than 20% found once. Sample: naive CD8+ T cells from blood, with Jurkat cell RNA spiked in. As to subset: FACS-sorted CD8+CD4-CCR7+CD45RA+ naive T cells. These TCRs come from a human donor in good health. Some libraries in this study had Jurkat cell RNA spiked in.

This clonotype was seen more than once but under ten times. The gene calls are TRBV5-1 and TRBJ1-4, with 9 bases lining up with TRBD1. CDR3 length equals 14 residues. In germline, CDR1 is SGHRS, CDR2 YFSETQ. V lost 3 bases, J lost 6 bases, and 3 bases stayed unmatched. The DNA of the CDR3 is TGCGCCAGCAGCTGGACAGGGGTGGATGAAAAACTGTTTTTT. It is translated as CASSWTGVDEKLFF.

Notes on this clonotype: This may be a read error: a much more frequent sequence differs by one nucleotide. This chain uses TRBV6-5 with TRBJ1-1, with D possibly being TRBD1 (5 bases). The germline V gene has CDR1 MNHEY and CDR2 SVGAGI. The length of the CDR3 is 13 residues. Between the trimmed V and J ends, which lost 2 bases and 10 bases, there was a span of 14 bases. This CDR3 reads CASSYIRASGAFF. For the CDR3, the DNA is TGTGCCAGCAGTTACATCAGGGCTTCTGGAGCTTTCTTT.

Ten or more counts support this clonotype. This rearrangement joins TRBV13 to TRBJ1-4; D gene uncertain. This CDR3 is built from 12 residues. Trimming stripped 2 bases from V and 5 bases from J, with 3 bases between. The germline gives CDR1 PRHDT, CDR2 FYEKMQ (reference sequence). The CDR3 loop reads CASSLWNEKLFF. The CDR3 DNA reads as TGTGCCAGCAGCTTATGGAATGAAAAACTGTTTTTT.

The J gene is TRBJ2-1, the V gene TRBV11-3; D assignment may be TRBD1 or TRBD2 (5 bases each). There are 13 residues in the CDR3. V shed 7 bases and J shed 8 bases, with 15 bases lying between them. From germline, CDR1 is SGHNT and CDR2 YENEEA. DNA for the CDR3: TGTGCCAGCAAGATGAGGGAAGGGGATGAGCAGTTCTTC. Its translation is CASKMREGDEQFF.

Worth noting for this clonotype: A much larger clone is a single base away; this may be a read error. The chain uses TRBV7-2 and TRBJ2-7; D unresolved. This CDR3 region has 15 residues. Per germline, CDR1 SGHTA and CDR2 FQGNSA. V was trimmed by 3 bases and J by 5 bases, leaving 17 bases between them. CDR3 nucleotide sequence: TGTGCCAGCAGCTTCTCCCCCACCAAGGCCGACGAGCAGTACTTC. Amino acids: CASSFSPTKADEQYF.

As regards this clonotype: A much larger clone lies one base from this, so it may be a read error. The rearrangement links TRBV4-1 to TRBJ2-5, with D maybe TRBD1 (6 bases). The CDR3 has 13 amino acids. In germline, CDR1 is MGHRA, CDR2 YSYEKL. The CDR3 region has the DNA TGCGCCAGCAGCCAAACAGGGTTAGAGACCCGGTACTTC. This sequence encodes CASSQTGLETRYF.

This clonotype was seen a few times. The CDR3 DNA sequence: TGTGCCAGCAGCGCGGGACTAGACTCCTACGAGCAGTACTTC. Amino acid sequence: CASSAGLDSYEQYF. This rearrangement joins TRBV9 to TRBJ2-7, with 8 bases that match TRBD2. Germline V gene data show CDR1 as SGDLS and CDR2 as YYNGEE. Trimming took 3 bases from V and 0 from J; bases not matched to a gene: 2. The CDR3 is made up of 14 amino acids.

This clonotype has more than one count but fewer than ten. V usage is TRBV27 and J usage is TRBJ2-2; maybe TRBD1 (6 bases). Germline CDR1 is MNHEY and CDR2 is SMNVEV (reference sequence). CDR3 size: 18 residues. Deletions cut 1 base from V and 1 base from J, with 16 bases between. The CDR3 DNA reads TGTGCCAGCAGTTTATGGATATCGGACAGCTGGAACACCGGGGAGCTGTTTTTT. Its protein product is CASSLWISDSWNTGELFF.

This clonotype was recorded at least ten times. This sequence joins TRBV7-6 and TRBJ2-5; D might be TRBD1 (7 bases). V was shortened by 4 bases and J by 4 bases, with 13 bases between the two germline ends. CDR1 is SGHVS and CDR2 is FNYEAQ in the germline V gene. The CDR3 is 14 residues long. The DNA of the CDR3 is TGTGCCAGCAGCTCCAGGAGGGGGCTAGAGACCCAGTACTTC. Protein sequence: CASSSRRGLETQYF.

At least ten counts were recorded for this clonotype. The chain has TRBV6-5 and TRBJ2-3, with D uncertain. Trimming stripped 2 bases from V and 0 bases from J, with 6 bases between. Germline values: CDR1 MNHEY, CDR2 SVGAGI. The CDR3 has 14 amino acids. DNA of the CDR3: TGTGCCAGCAGTTACGGGCAGAGCACAGATACGCAGTATTTT. Its translation is CASSYGQSTDTQYF.

In its sample, this clonotype was seen many times. The rearrangement links TRBV30 to TRBJ2-6, with no clear D. V shed 0 bases and J shed 3 bases, with 9 bases lying between them. In germline, CDR1 is GTSNPN, CDR2 SVGIG (reference sequence). The CDR3 has 15 amino acids. The CDR3 reads CAWSVWRYGANVLTF. CDR3 bases: TGTGCCTGGAGTGTTTGGCGGTATGGGGCCAACGTCCTGACTTTC.

This clonotype was seen at least ten times. The rearrangement joins TRBV7-3 to TRBJ2-3, with D hard to call. Germline assignment: CDR1 SGHTA and CDR2 FQGTGA. The CDR3 is made up of 15 amino acids. Deletions cut 4 bases from V and 5 bases from J, with 16 bases between. CDR3 sequence: CASSSTTHDLDTQYF. The CDR3 coding sequence is TGTGCCAGCAGCTCCACCACGCATGATTTAGATACGCAGTATTTT.

This clonotype was found many times. The chain recombines TRBV29-1 with TRBJ1-2; 10 bases are a match to TRBD1. The CDR3 is made up of 15 amino acids. CDR1 SQVTM and CDR2 ANQGSEA come from the germline V gene. Trimming at V came to 4 bases and at J to 3 bases, leaving 8 bases not matched to a gene. CDR3 nucleotide sequence: TGCAGCGTTGTGGGGGACAGGGGCGAATACTATGGCTACACCTTC. This codes for CSVVGDRGEYYGYTF.

This clonotype was detected a few times. The rearrangement joins TRBV3-1 to TRBJ1-1; D remains unclear. Trimming took off 4 bases at V and 1 base at J, with 10 bases between the two ends. Germline V gene sequence: CDR1 LGHDT, CDR2 YNNKEL (reference sequence). This CDR3 comprises 14 residues. This CDR3 is CASSPPGANTEAFF. CDR3 DNA sequence: TGTGCCAGCAGCCCCCCGGGAGCGAACACTGAAGCTTTCTTT.

This clonotype was detected ten times or more. The chain has TRBV7-9 and TRBJ1-1; the match to TRBD1 covers 10 bases. CDR1 SEHNR and CDR2 FQNEAQ come from the germline V gene (reference sequence). This CDR3 has 15 amino acids. Losses at the gene ends were 5 bases for V and 4 bases for J; bases not matched to a gene: 7. In DNA form, the CDR3 reads TGTGCCAGCAGCCTACGGGACAGGGGAGGCACTGAAGCTTTCTTT. Protein sequence: CASSLRDRGGTEAFF.

The gene calls are TRBV27 and TRBJ2-7, with a possible D match to TRBD1 (5 bases). V was pared by 2 bases and J by 3 bases, with 11 bases between. The CDR3 length is 14 residues. Germline CDR1 is MNHEY and CDR2 is SMNVEV (reference sequence). CDR3 sequence: CASSLIWTSYEQYF. CDR3 nucleotides: TGTGCCAGCAGTTTAATCTGGACAAGCTACGAGCAGTACTTC.

This chain links TRBV28 with TRBJ2-7; 8 positions agree with TRBD1. This CDR3 spans 15 amino acids. Unmatched junction bases numbered 7, after V lost 3 bases and J lost 3 bases. Germline loops: CDR1 MDHEN, CDR2 SYDVKM. Here the CDR3 reads CASSFRGPSYYEQYF. DNA for the CDR3: TGTGCCAGCAGTTTCAGGGGGCCAAGCTACTACGAGCAGTACTTC.

As to this clonotype: This may come from a read error, since a much larger clone is one base off. The chain joins TRBV3-1 to TRBJ2-7, with 9 positions matching TRBD2. V lost 5 bases, J lost 6 bases, and 14 bases stayed unmatched. Germline V gene sequence: CDR1 LGHDT, CDR2 YNNKEL (reference sequence). This CDR3 contains 16 residues. CDR3 bases: TGTGCCAGCAGCATCGTGACTAGCGGTTACACCTGCGAGCAGTACTTC. Protein sequence: CASSIVTSGYTCEQYF.

The table lists this clonotype with many counts. This chain joins TRBV27 and TRBJ2-6, with D perhaps TRBD1 (5 bases). This CDR3 spans 16 amino acids. Trimming stripped 4 bases from V and 1 base from J, with 11 bases between. Per the germline V gene, CDR1 is MNHEY and CDR2 is SMNVEV (reference sequence). The CDR3 loop is CASSSVGVSGANVLTF. The CDR3 DNA sequence: TGTGCCAGCAGTTCCGTAGGGGTTTCTGGGGCCAACGTCCTGACTTTC.

This clonotype came up many times. The V gene is TRBV5-6, the J gene TRBJ2-7; D is unresolved. Per the germline V gene, CDR1 is SGHDT and CDR2 is YYEEEE. V dropped 0 bases and J dropped 2 bases, with 18 bases sitting between them. The CDR3 length is 17 residues. CDR3 in DNA: TGTGCCAGCAGCTTGGCCAGGACCTCGGGCGAGGCCTACGAGCAGTACTTC. Protein product: CASSLARTSGEAYEQYF.

This clonotype was counted at least ten times. This chain uses TRBV7-2 with TRBJ2-1; no clear D. The CDR3 spans 12 residues. V dropped 5 bases and J dropped 9 bases, with 11 bases sitting between them. Germline CDR1 SGHTA, CDR2 FQGNSA. The CDR3 protein is CASSTSRVEQFF. CDR3 nucleotide sequence: TGTGCCAGCAGCACCAGTCGGGTTGAGCAGTTCTTC.